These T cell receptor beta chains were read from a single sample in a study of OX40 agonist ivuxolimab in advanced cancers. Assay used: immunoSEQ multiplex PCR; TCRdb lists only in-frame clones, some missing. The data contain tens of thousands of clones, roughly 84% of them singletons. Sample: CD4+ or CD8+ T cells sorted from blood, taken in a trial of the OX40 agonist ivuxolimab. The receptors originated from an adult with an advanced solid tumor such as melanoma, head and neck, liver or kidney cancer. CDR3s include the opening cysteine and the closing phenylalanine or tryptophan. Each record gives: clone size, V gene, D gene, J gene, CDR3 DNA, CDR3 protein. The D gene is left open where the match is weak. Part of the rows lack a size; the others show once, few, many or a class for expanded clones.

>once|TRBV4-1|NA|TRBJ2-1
TGCGCCAGCAGCCGCTCCTATAATGAGCAGTTCTTC
CASSRSYNEQFF
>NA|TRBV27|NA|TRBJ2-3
TGTGCCAGCAGGGCGGGGCTCTCAGATACGCAGTATTTT
CASRAGLSDTQYF
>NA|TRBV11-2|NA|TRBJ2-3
TGTGCCAGCAGCCTTTGGGGGGACGCTAGTTCCACAGATACGCAGTATTTT
CASSLWGDASSTDTQYF
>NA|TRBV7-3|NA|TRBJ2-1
TGTGCCAGCAGCTTAACCCCCGGGACAACAAAATACAATGAGCAGTTCTTC
CASSLTPGTTKYNEQFF
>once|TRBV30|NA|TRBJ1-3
TGTGCCTGGAAGGGGTCTGGAAACACCATATATTTT
CAWKGSGNTIYF
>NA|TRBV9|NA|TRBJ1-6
TGTGCCAGCAGCCCAACAGGGAGCGATTCACCCCTCCACTTT
CASSPTGSDSPLHF
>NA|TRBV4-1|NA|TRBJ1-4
TGCGCCAGCAGCCAAGAGGGAGCAGATTCAGAAAAACTGTTTTTT
CASSQEGADSEKLFF
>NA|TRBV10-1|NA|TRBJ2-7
TGCGCCAGCAGTGAGTCGAATGGGTACGAGCAGTACTTC
CASSESNGYEQYF
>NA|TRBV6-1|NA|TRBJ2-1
TGTGCCAGCAAGGACAGCAGCTCCTACAATGAGCAGTTCTTC
CASKDSSSYNEQFF
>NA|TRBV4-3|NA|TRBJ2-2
TGCGCCAGCAGCCAAGGGCCCCCCGGCATGGGCACCGGGGAGCTGTTTTTT
CASSQGPPGMGTGELFF
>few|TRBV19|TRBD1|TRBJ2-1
TGTGCCAGTAGTATAGGAGGCCAGGGGGCTTGGAGTGAGCAGTTCTTC
CASSIGGQGAWSEQFF
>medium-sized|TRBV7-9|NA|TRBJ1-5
TGTGCCAGCAGCTTATCTGGGGGCGGTCAGCCCCAGCATTTT
CASSLSGGGQPQHF
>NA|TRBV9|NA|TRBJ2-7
TGTGCCAGCAGCCCCGGGACGCACTACGAGCAGTACTTC
CASSPGTHYEQYF
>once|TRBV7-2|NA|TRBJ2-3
TGTGCCAGCAGCTTAGTTGGGACTAGCACAGATACGCAGTATTTT
CASSLVGTSTDTQYF
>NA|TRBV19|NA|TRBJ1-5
TGTGCCAGTAGTCCCTCTGACAGCTTGTTCAATCAGCCCCAGCATTTT
CASSPSDSLFNQPQHF
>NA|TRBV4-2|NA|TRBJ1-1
TGTGCCAGCAGCCAAGTTCCCAGTATCTTGAACACTGAAGCTTTCTTT
CASSQVPSILNTEAFF
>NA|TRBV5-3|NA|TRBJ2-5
TGTGCCAGCAGCTCAGGGGTCTCGCTTCAAGAGACCCAGTACTTC
CASSSGVSLQETQYF
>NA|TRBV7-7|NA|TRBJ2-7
TGTGCTAGCAGCCGACTCCCTGGGGGGTTGAACGAGCAGTACTTC
CASSRLPGGLNEQYF
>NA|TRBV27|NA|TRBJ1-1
TGTGCCAGCAGTTTATCTGGAAGGACTGAAGCTTTCTTT
CASSLSGRTEAFF
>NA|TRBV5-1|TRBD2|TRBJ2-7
TGCGCCAGCAGCTCCAGCGGGGGGTACTACGAGCAGTACTTC
CASSSSGGYYEQYF
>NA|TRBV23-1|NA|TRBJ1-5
TGCGCCAGCAGGCCTTGGACAACCGCCAATCAGCCCCAGCATTTT
CASRPWTTANQPQHF
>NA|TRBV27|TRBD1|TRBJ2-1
TGTGCCAGCAGTTTATCGGGACAGGGGGGCAATGAGCAGTTCTTC
CASSLSGQGGNEQFF
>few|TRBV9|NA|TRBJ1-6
TGTGCCAGCAGCGGCCGATCGGTCCCCTCTTCACCCCTCCACTTT
CASSGRSVPSSPLHF
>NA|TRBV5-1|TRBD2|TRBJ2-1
TGCGCCAGCAGCCCCTGGGAGGGGAATGAGCAGTTCTTC
CASSPWEGNEQFF
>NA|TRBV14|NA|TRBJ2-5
TGTGCCAGCAGCCAAACCACCAACCAGGAGACCCAGTACTTC
CASSQTTNQETQYF
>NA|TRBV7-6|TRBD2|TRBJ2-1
TGTGCCAGCAGCTTAGTATCCGGGACTAGCGGTGACAGGTTCTTC
CASSLVSGTSGDRFF
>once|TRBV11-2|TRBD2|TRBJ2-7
TGTGCCAGCAGCTTAGCGGGAGGGAACGAGCAGTACTTC
CASSLAGGNEQYF
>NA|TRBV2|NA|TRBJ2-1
TGTGCCAGCAGTGCCGGGGATTCTTACAATGAGCAGTTCTTC
CASSAGDSYNEQFF
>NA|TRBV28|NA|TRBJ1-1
TGTGCCAGCAGTTTCCGAGGGTTGAACACTGAAGCTTTCTTT
CASSFRGLNTEAFF
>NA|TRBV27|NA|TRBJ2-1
TGTGCCAGCAGTCCGGACATGATCGACTACAATGAGCAGTTCTTC
CASSPDMIDYNEQFF
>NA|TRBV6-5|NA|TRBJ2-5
TGTGCCAGCAGTTACGGGGTGACCCAGTACTTC
CASSYGVTQYF
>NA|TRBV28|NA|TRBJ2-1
TGTGCCAGCAGTTGGATCGGGTCAAGCGTGGGGCAGTTCTTC
CASSWIGSSVGQFF
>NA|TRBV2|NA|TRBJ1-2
TGTGCCAGCAGTCCCTCGGGGGCAAACTATGGCTACACCTTC
CASSPSGANYGYTF
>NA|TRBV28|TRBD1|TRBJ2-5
TGTGCCAGCAGTTTAATAGGGACAGGGTTACAAGAGACCCAGTACTTC
CASSLIGTGLQETQYF
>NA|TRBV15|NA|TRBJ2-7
TGTGCCACCAGCCGGGCGGACAACCCCTACGAGCAGTACTTC
CATSRADNPYEQYF
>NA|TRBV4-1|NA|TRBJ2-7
TGCGCCAGCAGCCAAAGCCGGGCACTTGAGCAGTACTTC
CASSQSRALEQYF
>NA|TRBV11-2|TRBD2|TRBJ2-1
TGTGCCAGCAGCCCTAGCGGGGGGGAAGGGGATGAGCAGTTCTTC
CASSPSGGEGDEQFF
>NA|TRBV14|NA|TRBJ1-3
TGTGCCAGCAGCCAGGGGTACGCTGGAAACACCATATATTTT
CASSQGYAGNTIYF
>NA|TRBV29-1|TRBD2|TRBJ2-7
TGCAGCGCTTGGTTAGCGGGAGAATCCTACGAGCAGTACTTC
CSAWLAGESYEQYF
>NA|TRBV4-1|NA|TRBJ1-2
TGCGCCAGCAGCCAAGTAGGGCAAGAGGGCTACACCTTC
CASSQVGQEGYTF
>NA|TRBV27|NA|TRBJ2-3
TGTGCCAGCATCGACCTCAGCTCAGACACAGATACGCAGTATTTT
CASIDLSSDTDTQYF